The rows below give T cell receptor beta chains drawn from one sample of a study of blood T cells in healthy people across ages. Each CDR3 protein is one row after TCRdb ran MiXCR on the 5' RACE reads. Counted here are some 730,000 distinct CDR3 sequences, about a fifth occurring once; the ten biggest clones make up 22%. Material: blood. These receptors all stem from a man between 65 and 85 years old in good health. CDR3s include the opening cysteine and the closing phenylalanine or tryptophan.

J: TRBJ2-1
V: TRBV2
length: 12
CDR3: CASSEGLNEQFF

J: TRBJ2-3
V: TRBV5-1
length: 13
CDR3: CASSEAGADTQYF

J: TRBJ1-1
V: TRBV30
length: 12
CDR3: CACHGRVTEAFF

J: TRBJ1-1
V: TRBV7-3
length: 16
CDR3: CASSPPVLMMNTEAFF

J: TRBJ2-5
V: TRBV10-2
length: 12
CDR3: CASSGLGETQYF

J: TRBJ2-1
V: TRBV7-9
length: 16
CDR3: CASSFPPGTPYNEQFF

J: TRBJ1-1
V: TRBV5-1
length: 13
CDR3: CASSLDIGDEAFF

J: TRBJ2-5
V: TRBV20-1
length: 14
CDR3: CSARWGLGFETQYF

J: TRBJ1-2
V: TRBV5-1
length: 12
CDR3: CASSEDNYGYTF

J: TRBJ1-1
V: TRBV15
length: 14
CDR3: CATSRAGTNTEAFF

J: TRBJ2-5
V: TRBV11-2
length: 14
CDR3: CASSFSPLQQTQYF

J: TRBJ1-2
V: TRBV12-3/TRBV12-4
length: 14
CDR3: CASSFPGTVYGYTF

J: TRBJ1-4
V: TRBV6-1
length: 16
CDR3: CASSKRHSALGEKLFF

J: TRBJ1-2
V: TRBV28
length: 13
CDR3: CASRTDLSGLYTF

J: TRBJ2-5
V: TRBV7-3
length: 15
CDR3: CASSLIGQDGETQYF

J: NA
V: TRBV25-1
length: 14
CDR3: CATASAGGVETQYF

J: NA
V: TRBV12-3/TRBV12-4
length: 15
CDR3: CATRGPGQGTYEQYF

J: TRBJ2-1
V: TRBV27
length: 14
CDR3: CASSSSGYYNEQFF

J: TRBJ1-1
V: TRBV3-1
length: 12
CDR3: CASSPADRGAFF

J: TRBJ2-5
V: TRBV24-1
length: 17
CDR3: CATSEGSIAGVSETQYF

J: TRBJ1-4
V: TRBV12-3/TRBV12-4
length: 14
CDR3: CASRDRGYNEKLFF

J: TRBJ2-1
V: TRBV6-6
length: 17
CDR3: CASSYRTQRRSYDEQFF

J: TRBJ2-3
V: TRBV10-3
length: 14
CDR3: CATQSRDFTDTQYF

J: TRBJ1-1
V: TRBV27
length: 14
CDR3: CASSLMGANTEAFF

J: TRBJ2-1
V: TRBV6-4
length: 15
CDR3: CASSVRLAGVGEQFF

J: TRBJ2-3
V: TRBV20-1
length: 17
CDR3: CSARRGLLAGRTDTQYF

J: TRBJ2-7
V: TRBV5-1
length: 15
CDR3: CASRSGLAGSYEQYF